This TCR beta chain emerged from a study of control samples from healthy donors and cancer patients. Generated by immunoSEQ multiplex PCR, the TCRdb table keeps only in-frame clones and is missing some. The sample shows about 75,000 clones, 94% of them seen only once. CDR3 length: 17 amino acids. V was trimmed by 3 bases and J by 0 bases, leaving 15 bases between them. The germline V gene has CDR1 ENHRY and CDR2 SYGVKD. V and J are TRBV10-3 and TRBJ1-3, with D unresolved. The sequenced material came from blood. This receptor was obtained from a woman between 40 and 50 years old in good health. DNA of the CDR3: TGTGCCATCAGTGAACGGACGGGTATAAGCTCTGGAAACACCATATATTTT. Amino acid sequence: CAISERTGISSGNTIYF.